These T cell receptor beta chains were read from a single sample in a study of blood T cell repertoires in COVID-19. Some clones are missing from TCRdb's copy, which holds only in-frame ones; the method was immunoSEQ multiplex PCR. The sample carries around 170,000 clones, 70% to 90% recorded once. The specimen was peripheral blood. The source of these receptors is an older woman with acute or convalescent COVID-19. The conserved cysteine and the conserved F or W are not part of the CDR3 here. Each record gives: CDR3 protein, CDR3 length, V gene.

cdr3_aa: SLKQDNNYGYT
cdr3_length: 11
v_call: TRBV29-1

cdr3_aa: ASSQAQGFSGNTIY
cdr3_length: 14
v_call: TRBV4-3

cdr3_aa: ASSKGGRGDPEETQY
cdr3_length: 15
v_call: TRBV21-1

cdr3_aa: ASSLGTGKNYGYT
cdr3_length: 13
v_call: TRBV7-2

cdr3_aa: ASSLRIQGAGYT
cdr3_length: 12
v_call: TRBV7-8

cdr3_aa: ASSIDVAAGYGYT
cdr3_length: 13
v_call: TRBV19

cdr3_aa: ASSRDSRPYGYT
cdr3_length: 12
v_call: TRBV6-5

cdr3_aa: ASSTTRTSTGELF
cdr3_length: 13
v_call: TRBV5-1

cdr3_aa: ASSLDRGSNQPQH
cdr3_length: 13
v_call: TRBV6-5

cdr3_aa: ASSTLDTANYGYT
cdr3_length: 13
v_call: TRBV7-9

cdr3_aa: ASSKLPQGGSNQPQH
cdr3_length: 15
v_call: TRBV27

cdr3_aa: ASSGRGRYSYEQY
cdr3_length: 13
v_call: TRBV5-6

cdr3_aa: ASSPQIGGLPAEQY
cdr3_length: 14
v_call: TRBV4-1

cdr3_aa: ASKGAGTDTQY
cdr3_length: 11
v_call: TRBV2

cdr3_aa: AAGGAGGRTGELF
cdr3_length: 13
v_call: TRBV10-3

cdr3_aa: ASSETTNTEAF
cdr3_length: 11
v_call: TRBV6-1

cdr3_aa: ASGLTSGRGSSYNEQF
cdr3_length: 16
v_call: TRBV28

cdr3_aa: ASSAGPLGQPQH
cdr3_length: 12
v_call: TRBV19

cdr3_aa: ASSYSEGVLGSPLH
cdr3_length: 14
v_call: TRBV6-5

cdr3_aa: ASSSTSGRGSSYNEQF
cdr3_length: 16
v_call: TRBV28

cdr3_aa: ASRQGRTGAYNEQF
cdr3_length: 14
v_call: TRBV2

cdr3_aa: SVVGLGNTEAF
cdr3_length: 11
v_call: TRBV29-1

cdr3_aa: ASSDAGTSGSRGTGELF
cdr3_length: 17
v_call: TRBV9

cdr3_aa: AISESAGTSGRAYNEQF
cdr3_length: 17
v_call: TRBV10-3

cdr3_aa: ASSQDRRSGSGKTQY
cdr3_length: 15
v_call: TRBV4-3

cdr3_aa: ARTRREGGRTGELF
cdr3_length: 14
v_call: TRBV11-3

cdr3_aa: ASSQDRQRNTEAF
cdr3_length: 13
v_call: TRBV4-1

cdr3_aa: ASSHGQDTEAF
cdr3_length: 11
v_call: TRBV7-6

cdr3_aa: ASSPVPGVYGYT
cdr3_length: 12
v_call: TRBV18

cdr3_aa: ASSQGGSGQGLYGYT
cdr3_length: 15
v_call: TRBV4-1

cdr3_aa: ASSVVPGVSTDTQY
cdr3_length: 14
v_call: TRBV9

cdr3_aa: ASSLYRTGGAAGELF
cdr3_length: 15
v_call: TRBV23-1

cdr3_aa: ASSPIRGRNTEAF
cdr3_length: 13
v_call: TRBV3-1/TRBV3-2

cdr3_aa: ASSFQSKREGSYEQY
cdr3_length: 15
v_call: TRBV7-2

cdr3_aa: ASSREVAGDTQY
cdr3_length: 12
v_call: TRBV14

cdr3_aa: ASSQDPGGAGADTQY
cdr3_length: 15
v_call: TRBV4-2

cdr3_aa: ASSSNMGRGYEQY
cdr3_length: 13
v_call: TRBV11-2

cdr3_aa: ARSLERDMDQATNEKLF
cdr3_length: 17
v_call: TRBV5-3

cdr3_aa: ASSLRGGRNTGELF
cdr3_length: 14
v_call: TRBV7-8

cdr3_aa: ATSSSGRIPNEQF
cdr3_length: 13
v_call: TRBV15